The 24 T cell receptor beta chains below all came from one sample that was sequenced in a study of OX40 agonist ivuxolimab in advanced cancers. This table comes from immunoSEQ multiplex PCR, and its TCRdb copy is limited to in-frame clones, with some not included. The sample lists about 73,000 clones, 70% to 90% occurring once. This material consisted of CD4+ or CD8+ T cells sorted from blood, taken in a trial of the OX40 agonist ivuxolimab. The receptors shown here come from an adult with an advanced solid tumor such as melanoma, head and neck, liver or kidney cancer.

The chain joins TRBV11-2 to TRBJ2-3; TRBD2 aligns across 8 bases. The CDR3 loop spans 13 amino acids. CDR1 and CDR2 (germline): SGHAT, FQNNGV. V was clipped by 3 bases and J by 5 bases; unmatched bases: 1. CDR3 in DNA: TGTGCCAGCAGCTTGACTAGCGAAGATACGCAGTATTTT. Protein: CASSLTSEDTQYF.

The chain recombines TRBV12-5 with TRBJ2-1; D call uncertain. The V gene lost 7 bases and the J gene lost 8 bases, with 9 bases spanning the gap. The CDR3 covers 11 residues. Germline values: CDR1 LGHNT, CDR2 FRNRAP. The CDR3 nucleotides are TGTGCTAGTGCCTTTCTCCATGAGCAGTTCTTC. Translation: CASAFLHEQFF.

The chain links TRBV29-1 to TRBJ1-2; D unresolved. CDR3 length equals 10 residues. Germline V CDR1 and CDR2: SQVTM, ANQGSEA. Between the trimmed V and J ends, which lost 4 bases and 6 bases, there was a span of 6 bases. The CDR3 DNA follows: TGCAGCGTTGCTGGGGATGGCTACACCTTC. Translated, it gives CSVAGDGYTF.

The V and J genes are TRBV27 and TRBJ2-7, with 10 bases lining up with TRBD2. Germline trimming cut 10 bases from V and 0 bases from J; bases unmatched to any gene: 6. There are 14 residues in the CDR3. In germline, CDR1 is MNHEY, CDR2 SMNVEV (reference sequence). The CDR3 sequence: CATLGTSDSYEQYF. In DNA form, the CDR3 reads TGTGCCACCCTCGGGACTAGCGACTCCTACGAGCAGTACTTC.

CDR3 DNA: TGTGCCAGCAGCGTCCACCTGGCCGCGGGAGTAAGAGAGACCCAGTACTTC. Amino acid sequence: CASSVHLAAGVRETQYF. The chain is built from TRBV7-9 and TRBJ2-5, with 7 bases identical to TRBD2. V dropped 5 bases and J dropped 4; count of bases not matched to a gene: 16. The germline V gene has CDR1 SEHNR and CDR2 FQNEAQ (reference sequence). CDR3 size: 17 residues.

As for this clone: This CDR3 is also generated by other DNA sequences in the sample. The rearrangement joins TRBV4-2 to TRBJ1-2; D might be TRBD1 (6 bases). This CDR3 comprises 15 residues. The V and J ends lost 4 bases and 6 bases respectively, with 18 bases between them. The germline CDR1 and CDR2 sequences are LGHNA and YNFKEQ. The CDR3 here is CASSREMGGANGYTF. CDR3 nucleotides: TGTGCCAGCAGCCGGGAGATGGGGGGCGCGAATGGCTACACCTTC.

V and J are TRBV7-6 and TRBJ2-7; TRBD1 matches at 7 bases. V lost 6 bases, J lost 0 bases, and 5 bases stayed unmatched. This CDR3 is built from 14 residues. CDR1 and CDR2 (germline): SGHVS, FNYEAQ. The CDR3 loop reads CASSLDRDSYEQYF. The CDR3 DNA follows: TGTGCCAGCAGTCTAGACAGGGACTCCTACGAGCAGTACTTC.

The CDR3 DNA follows: TGTGCCAGCAGCTTGTGGACCTACGAGCAGTACTTC. Translated, it gives CASSLWTYEQYF. The chain links TRBV5-4 to TRBJ2-7; D unresolved. Germline CDR1 is SGHNT and CDR2 is YYREEE (reference sequence). The CDR3 contains 12 residues. The ends were cut back, 1 base at V and 2 bases at J, with 4 bases in the middle.

The CDR3 nucleotides read TGTGCCAGCAGCGTCGGGACAAGCAATCAGCCCCAGCATTTT. Protein: CASSVGTSNQPQHF. The chain links TRBV9 to TRBJ1-5; TRBD1 might be the D (6 bases). V lost 2 bases to trimming and J lost 1 base, with 7 bases between them. The germline CDR1 and CDR2 sequences are SGDLS and YYNGEE. The CDR3 runs 14 residues.

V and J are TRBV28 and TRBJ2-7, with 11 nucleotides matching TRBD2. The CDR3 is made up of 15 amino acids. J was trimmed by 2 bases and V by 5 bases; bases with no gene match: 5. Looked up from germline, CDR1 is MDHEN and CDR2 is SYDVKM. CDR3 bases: TGTGCCAGCAGTCCAATAGCGGGGGGGGCCTACGAGCAGTACTTC. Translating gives CASSPIAGGAYEQYF.

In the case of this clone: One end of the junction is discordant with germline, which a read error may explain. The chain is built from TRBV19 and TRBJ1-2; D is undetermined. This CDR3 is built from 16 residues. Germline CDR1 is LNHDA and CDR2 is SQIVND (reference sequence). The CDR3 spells CASRIETPKTNYGYTF. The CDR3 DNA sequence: TGTGCCAGTAGAATAGAGACACCAAAAACAAACTATGGCTACACCTTC.

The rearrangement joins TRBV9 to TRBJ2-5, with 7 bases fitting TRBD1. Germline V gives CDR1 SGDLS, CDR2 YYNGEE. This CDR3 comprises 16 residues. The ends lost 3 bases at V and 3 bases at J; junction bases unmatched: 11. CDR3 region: CASSASTSTGEETQYF. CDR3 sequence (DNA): TGTGCCAGCAGCGCTAGCACTTCAACAGGGGAAGAGACCCAGTACTTC.

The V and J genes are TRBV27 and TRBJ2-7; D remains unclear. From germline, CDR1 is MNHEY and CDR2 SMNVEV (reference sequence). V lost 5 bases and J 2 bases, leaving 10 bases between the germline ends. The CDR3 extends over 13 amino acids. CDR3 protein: CASSETGAYEQYF. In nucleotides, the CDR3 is TGTGCCAGCAGTGAGACTGGGGCCTACGAGCAGTACTTC.

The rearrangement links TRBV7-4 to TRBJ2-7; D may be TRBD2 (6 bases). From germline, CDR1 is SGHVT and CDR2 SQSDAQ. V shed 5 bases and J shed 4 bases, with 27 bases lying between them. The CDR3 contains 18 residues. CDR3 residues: CASSPLTTEREEPYEQYF. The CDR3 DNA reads TGTGCCAGCAGCCCACTCACAACCGAAAGGGAGGAACCATACGAGCAGTACTTC. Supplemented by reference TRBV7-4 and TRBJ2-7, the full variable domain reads GAGVSQSPRYKVAKRGRDVALRCDSISGHVTLYWYRQTLGQGSEVLTYSQSDAQRDKSGRPSGRFSAERPERSVSTLKIQRTEQGDSAVYLCASSPLTTEREEPYEQYFGPGTRLTVT.

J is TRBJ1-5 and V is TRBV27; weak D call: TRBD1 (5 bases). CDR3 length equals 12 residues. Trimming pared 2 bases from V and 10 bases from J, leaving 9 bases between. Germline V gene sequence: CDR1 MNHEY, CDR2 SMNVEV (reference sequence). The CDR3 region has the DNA TGTGCCAGCAGTTTAGGGGGAGAACCCCAGCATTTT. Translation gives CASSLGGEPQHF.

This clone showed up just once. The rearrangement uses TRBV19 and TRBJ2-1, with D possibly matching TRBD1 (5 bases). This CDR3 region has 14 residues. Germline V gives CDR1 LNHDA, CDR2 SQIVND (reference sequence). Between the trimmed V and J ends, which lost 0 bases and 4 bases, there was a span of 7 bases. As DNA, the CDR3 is TGTGCCAGTAGTATAGACCCAGGGTACAATGAGCAGTTCTTC. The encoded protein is CASSIDPGYNEQFF. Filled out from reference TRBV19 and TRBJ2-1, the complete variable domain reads DGGITQSPKYLFRKEGQNVTLSCEQNLNHDAMYWYRQDPGQGLRLIYYSQIVNDFQKGDIAEGYSVSREKKESFPLTVTSAQKNPTAFYLCASSIDPGYNEQFFGPGTRLTVL.

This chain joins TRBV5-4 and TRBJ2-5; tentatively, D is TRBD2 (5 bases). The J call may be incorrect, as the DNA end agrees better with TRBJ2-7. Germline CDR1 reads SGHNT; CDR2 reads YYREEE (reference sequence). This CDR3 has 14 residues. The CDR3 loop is CASSLPGVAYEQYF. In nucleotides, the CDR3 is TGTGCCAGCAGCTTACCCGGGGTCGCTTACGAGCAGTACTTC.

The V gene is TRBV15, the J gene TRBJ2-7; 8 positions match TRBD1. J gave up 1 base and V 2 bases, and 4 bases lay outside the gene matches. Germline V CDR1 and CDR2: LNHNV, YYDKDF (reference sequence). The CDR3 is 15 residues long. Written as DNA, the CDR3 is TGTGCCACCAGCAGACAGGGGGCCGGGTCCTACGAGCAGTACTTC. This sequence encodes CATSRQGAGSYEQYF.

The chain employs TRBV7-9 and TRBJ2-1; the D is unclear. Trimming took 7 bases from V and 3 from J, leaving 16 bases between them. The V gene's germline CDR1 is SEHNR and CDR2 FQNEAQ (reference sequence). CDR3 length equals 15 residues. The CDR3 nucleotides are TGTGCCAGCACCCATCCCTCAGTGGGCTACAATGAGCAGTTCTTC. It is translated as CASTHPSVGYNEQFF.

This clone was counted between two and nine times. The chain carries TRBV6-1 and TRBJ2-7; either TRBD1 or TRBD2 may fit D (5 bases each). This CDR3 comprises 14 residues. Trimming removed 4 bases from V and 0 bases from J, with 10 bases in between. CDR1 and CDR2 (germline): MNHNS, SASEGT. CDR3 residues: CASSARGSSYEQYF. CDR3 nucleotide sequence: TGTGCCAGCAGTGCACGGGGCAGCTCCTACGAGCAGTACTTC.

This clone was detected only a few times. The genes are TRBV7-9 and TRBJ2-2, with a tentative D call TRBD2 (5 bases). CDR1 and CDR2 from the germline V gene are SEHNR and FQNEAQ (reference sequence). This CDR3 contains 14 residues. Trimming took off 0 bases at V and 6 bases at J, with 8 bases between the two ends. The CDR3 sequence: CASSLALGAGELFF. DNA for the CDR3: TGTGCCAGCAGCTTAGCGTTGGGAGCCGGGGAGCTGTTTTTT.

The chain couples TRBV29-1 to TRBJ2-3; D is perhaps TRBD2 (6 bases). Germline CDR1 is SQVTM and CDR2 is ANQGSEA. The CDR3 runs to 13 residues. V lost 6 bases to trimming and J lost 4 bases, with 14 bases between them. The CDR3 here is CSVRDSRPDTQYF. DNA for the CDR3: TGCAGCGTAAGGGACTCCCGACCAGATACGCAGTATTTT.

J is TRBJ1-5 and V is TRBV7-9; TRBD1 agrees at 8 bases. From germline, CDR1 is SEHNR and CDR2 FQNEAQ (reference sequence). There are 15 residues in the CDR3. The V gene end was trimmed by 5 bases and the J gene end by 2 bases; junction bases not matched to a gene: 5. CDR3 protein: CASSTTGDGNQPQHF. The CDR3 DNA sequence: TGTGCCAGCAGCACGACAGGGGATGGCAATCAGCCCCAGCATTTT.

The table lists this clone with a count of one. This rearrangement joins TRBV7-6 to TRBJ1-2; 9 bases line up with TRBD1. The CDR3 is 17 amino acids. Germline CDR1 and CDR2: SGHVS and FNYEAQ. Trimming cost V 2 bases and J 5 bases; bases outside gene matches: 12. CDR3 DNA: TGTGCCAGCAGCTTAACTACAGGGGGCTCCCTGTTTTATGGCTACACCTTC. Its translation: CASSLTTGGSLFYGYTF.